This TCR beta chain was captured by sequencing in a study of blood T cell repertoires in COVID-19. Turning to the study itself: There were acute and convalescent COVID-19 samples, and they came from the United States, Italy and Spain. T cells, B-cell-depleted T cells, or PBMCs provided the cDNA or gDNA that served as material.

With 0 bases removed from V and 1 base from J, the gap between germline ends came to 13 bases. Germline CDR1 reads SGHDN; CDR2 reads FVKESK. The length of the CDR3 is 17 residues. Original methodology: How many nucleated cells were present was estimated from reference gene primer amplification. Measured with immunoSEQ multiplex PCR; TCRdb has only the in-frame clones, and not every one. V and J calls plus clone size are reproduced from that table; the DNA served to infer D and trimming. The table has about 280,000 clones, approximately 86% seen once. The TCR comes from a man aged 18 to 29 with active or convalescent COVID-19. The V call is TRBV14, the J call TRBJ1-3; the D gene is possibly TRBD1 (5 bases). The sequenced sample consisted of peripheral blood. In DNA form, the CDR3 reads TGTGCCAGCAGCCAAGATAGGGGTAAATTGTCTGGAAACACCATATATTTT. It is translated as CASSQDRGKLSGNTIYF.